Shown below are 8 T cell receptor beta chains from a single sample sequenced in a study of blood T cell repertoires in COVID-19. TCRdb's table, derived via immunoSEQ multiplex PCR, lists solely in-frame clones and lacks some. The table lists around 470,000 clones, about 88% of them singletons. Sequencing was performed on peripheral blood. The receptors originated from a man aged 18-30 years with COVID-19, enrolled during active disease.

The chain recombines TRBV13 with TRBJ1-3, with no clear D. CDR3 length equals 11 residues. Germline V gene data show CDR1 as PRHDT and CDR2 as FYEKMQ (reference sequence). The V end lost 5 bases, the J end lost 9 bases, and 8 bases lay between the germline ends. The CDR3 region has the DNA TGTGCCAGCAGCCACCCCGGCACCATATATTTT. Amino acid sequence: CASSHPGTIYF.

V is TRBV7-8 and J is TRBJ2-7; D is possibly TRBD1 (5 bases). V was pared by 1 base and J by 1 base, with 11 bases between. The CDR3 is 15 residues long. Germline V gives CDR1 SGHVS, CDR2 FQNEAQ. The CDR3 is CASSLGWQGSYEQYF. CDR3 nucleotide sequence: TGTGCCAGCAGCTTAGGATGGCAGGGTTCCTACGAGCAGTACTTC.

About this clone itself: A read error may produce the germline difference seen at one junction end. The genes are TRBV10-3 and TRBJ1-6; 8 bases align to TRBD1. Germline loops: CDR1 ENHRY, CDR2 SYGVKD. The CDR3 has 17 residues. The CDR3 region is CAIRVGQEGVDNSPFHF. CDR3 DNA: TGTGCCATCAGGGTGGGACAGGAAGGTGTAGATAATTCACCCTTCCACTTT.

The V gene is TRBV7-6, the J gene TRBJ2-2; D is perhaps TRBD2 (6 bases). V shed 1 base and J shed 8 bases, with 8 bases lying between them. Germline values: CDR1 SGHVS, CDR2 FNYEAQ. The CDR3 is 13 amino acids. The CDR3 DNA follows: TGTGCCAGCAGCTTAGGCGGGGATGGGGAGCTGTTTTTT. It yields the protein CASSLGGDGELFF.

This sequence joins TRBV19 and TRBJ1-6; TRBD1 matches at 10 bases. This CDR3 has 15 amino acids. Germline loops: CDR1 LNHDA, CDR2 SQIVND (reference sequence). The J segment lost 7 bases and the V segment lost 5 bases, leaving 5 bases of the junction unmatched. The DNA for the CDR3 is TGTGCCAGTAGTGCCGGGACAGGGGTCAATTCACCCCTCCACTTT. Translation: CASSAGTGVNSPLHF. Full variable domain (remainder filled in from reference TRBV19 and TRBJ1-6): DGGITQSPKYLFRKEGQNVTLSCEQNLNHDAMYWYRQDPGQGLRLIYYSQIVNDFQKGDIAEGYSVSREKKESFPLTVTSAQKNPTAFYLCASSAGTGVNSPLHFGNGTRLTVT.

The rearrangement joins TRBV5-5 to TRBJ2-4, with D possibly being TRBD1 (5 bases). The V end was cut by 4 bases, the J end by 0 bases, with 17 bases between. The CDR3 runs 17 residues. In germline, CDR1 is SGHKS, CDR2 YYEKEE (reference sequence). CDR3 sequence reads: CASSLVVAGIAKNIQYF. Here the CDR3 DNA reads TGTGCCAGCAGCCTCGTGGTGGCAGGGATAGCCAAAAACATTCAGTACTTC.

The chain carries TRBV6-6 and TRBJ1-2, with TRBD1 as a possible D gene (5 bases). Germline CDR1 MNHNY, CDR2 SVGAGI (reference sequence). V lost 2 bases and J 8 bases, leaving 9 bases between the germline ends. This CDR3 region has 12 residues. CDR3 loop: CASSYRGLGYTF. CDR3 DNA sequence: TGTGCCAGCAGTTACAGGGGTTTAGGCTACACCTTC.

CDR3 bases: TGCAGCGTTAGGGGAATACTAGCGCCCTACAATGAGCAGTTCTTC. Protein product: CSVRGILAPYNEQFF. V gene TRBV29-1 combines with J gene TRBJ2-1; 7 bases line up with TRBD2. The CDR3 runs to 15 residues. The germline V gene has CDR1 SQVTM and CDR2 ANQGSEA. With 5 bases clipped from V and 2 bases from J, the junction kept 9 bases outside the gene matches.